At least ten counts were recorded for the clone carrying this T cell receptor (beta chain). Germline values: CDR1 LGHNT, CDR2 FRNRAP. The germline V and J ends were trimmed by 6 bases and 5 bases, with 14 bases remaining between them. The CDR3 has 14 amino acids. The record originates from a study of early T cells in non-severe SARS-CoV-2 infection. TCRdb fed the 5' RACE reads into MiXCR, producing one record per CDR3 protein. The profile shows about 83,000 distinct CDR3 sequences, roughly an eighth of them singletons. This rearrangement joins TRBV12-5 to TRBJ1-5; D is undetermined. The sequence was obtained from an adult who was a healthcare worker with PCR-confirmed SARS-CoV-2 infection or an uninfected control (not recorded which). The sample consisted of whole blood. The CDR3 region has the DNA TGTGCTAGTGGCTCCTCCGCGTCGTATCAGCCCCAGCATTTT. It translates to CASGSSASYQPQHF.